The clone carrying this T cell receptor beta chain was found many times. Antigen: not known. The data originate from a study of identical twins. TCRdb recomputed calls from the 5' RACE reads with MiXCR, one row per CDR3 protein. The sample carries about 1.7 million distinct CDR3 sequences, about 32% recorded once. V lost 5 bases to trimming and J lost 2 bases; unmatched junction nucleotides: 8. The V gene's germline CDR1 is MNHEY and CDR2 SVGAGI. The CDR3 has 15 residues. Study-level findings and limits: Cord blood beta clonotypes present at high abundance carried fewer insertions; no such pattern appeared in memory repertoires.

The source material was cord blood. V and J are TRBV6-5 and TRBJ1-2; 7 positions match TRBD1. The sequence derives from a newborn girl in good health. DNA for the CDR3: TGTGCCAGCAGTCCCGGGACAGAACAAAACTATGGCTACACCTTC. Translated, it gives CASSPGTEQNYGYTF.